The clone carrying this T cell receptor (beta chain) came up many times. What it binds is unknown. The CDR3 has 15 residues. Germline V gene lookup returns CDR1 SNHLY and CDR2 FYNNEI. V dropped 9 bases and J dropped 3 bases, with 15 bases sitting between them. Sequencing was done on patients that had shown CD8+CD57+ cell expansion by flow cytometry. In all patients, the disease was severe acquired aplastic anemia. Researchers used genomic DNA as the template to profile TCR beta VDJ and CDR3. TCRdb passed the reads through MiXCR, listing each CDR3 protein once. This table holds 90,000 to 150,000 distinct CDR3 sequences, approximately 50% found once. The data were taken from a study of CD8+CD57+ T cells in acquired aplastic anemia. General study results and limits: Comparison of patients with controls identified 25 to 35 shared CD8+ CDR3 sequences. Patients showed no significant difference from controls in CD8+ Simpson's diversity.

Input material: sorted CD4+, CD8+, or CD8+CD57+ T cells (not recorded which) from PBMCs. This TCR came from a human donor with aplastic anemia. The V and J genes are TRBV2 and TRBJ1-6, with D perhaps TRBD1 (5 bases). CDR3 coding DNA: TGTGCCAGTGGAACACCGGGGGGCTATAATTCACCCCTCCACTTT. As protein: CASGTPGGYNSPLHF.